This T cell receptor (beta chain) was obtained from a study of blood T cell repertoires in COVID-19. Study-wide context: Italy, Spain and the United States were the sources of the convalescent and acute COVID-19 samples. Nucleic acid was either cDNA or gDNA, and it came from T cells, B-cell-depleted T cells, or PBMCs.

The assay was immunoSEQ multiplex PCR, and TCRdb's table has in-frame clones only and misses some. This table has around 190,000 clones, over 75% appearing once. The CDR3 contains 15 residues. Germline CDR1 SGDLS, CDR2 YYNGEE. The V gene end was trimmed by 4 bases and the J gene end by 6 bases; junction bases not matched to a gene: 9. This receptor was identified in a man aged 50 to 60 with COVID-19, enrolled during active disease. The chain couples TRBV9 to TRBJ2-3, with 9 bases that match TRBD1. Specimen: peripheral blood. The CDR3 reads CASSPGTGLVDTQYF. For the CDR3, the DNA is TGTGCCAGCAGCCCAGGGACAGGGCTTGTTGATACGCAGTATTTT.